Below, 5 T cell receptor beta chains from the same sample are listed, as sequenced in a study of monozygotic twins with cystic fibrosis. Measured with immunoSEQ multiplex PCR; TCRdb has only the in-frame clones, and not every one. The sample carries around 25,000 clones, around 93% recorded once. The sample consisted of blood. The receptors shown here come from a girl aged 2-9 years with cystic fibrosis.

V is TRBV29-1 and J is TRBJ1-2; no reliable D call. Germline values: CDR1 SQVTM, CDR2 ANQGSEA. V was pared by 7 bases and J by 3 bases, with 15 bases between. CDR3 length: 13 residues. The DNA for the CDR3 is TGCAGCGCCGCCGTGGGAGAGGACTATGGCTACACCTTC. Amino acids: CSAAVGEDYGYTF.

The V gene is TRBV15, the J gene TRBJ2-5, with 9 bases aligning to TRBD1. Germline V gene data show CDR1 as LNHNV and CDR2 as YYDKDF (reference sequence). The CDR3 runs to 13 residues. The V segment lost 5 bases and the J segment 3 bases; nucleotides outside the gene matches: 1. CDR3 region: CATSGDREETQYF. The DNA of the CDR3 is TGTGCCACCAGCGGGGACAGGGAAGAGACCCAGTACTTC.

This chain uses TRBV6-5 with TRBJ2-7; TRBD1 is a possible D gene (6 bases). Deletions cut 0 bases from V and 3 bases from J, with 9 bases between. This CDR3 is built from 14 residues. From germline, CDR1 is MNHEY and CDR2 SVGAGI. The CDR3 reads CASSYSDRLYEQYF. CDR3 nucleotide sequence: TGTGCCAGCAGTTACTCGGACAGACTCTACGAGCAGTACTTC.

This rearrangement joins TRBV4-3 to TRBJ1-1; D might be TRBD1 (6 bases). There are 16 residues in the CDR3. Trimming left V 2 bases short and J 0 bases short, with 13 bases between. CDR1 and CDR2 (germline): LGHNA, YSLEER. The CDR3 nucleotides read TGCGCCAGCAGCCAACGGGAAAGGACAGTGAACACTGAAGCTTTCTTT. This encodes CASSQRERTVNTEAFF.

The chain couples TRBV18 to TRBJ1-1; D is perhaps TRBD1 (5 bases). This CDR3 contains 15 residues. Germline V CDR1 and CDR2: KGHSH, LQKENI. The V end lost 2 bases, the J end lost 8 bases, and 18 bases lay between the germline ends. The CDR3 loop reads CASSPGTGGRGEAFF. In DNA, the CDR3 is TGTGCCAGCTCACCAGGTACAGGCGGCAGAGGAGAAGCTTTCTTT.